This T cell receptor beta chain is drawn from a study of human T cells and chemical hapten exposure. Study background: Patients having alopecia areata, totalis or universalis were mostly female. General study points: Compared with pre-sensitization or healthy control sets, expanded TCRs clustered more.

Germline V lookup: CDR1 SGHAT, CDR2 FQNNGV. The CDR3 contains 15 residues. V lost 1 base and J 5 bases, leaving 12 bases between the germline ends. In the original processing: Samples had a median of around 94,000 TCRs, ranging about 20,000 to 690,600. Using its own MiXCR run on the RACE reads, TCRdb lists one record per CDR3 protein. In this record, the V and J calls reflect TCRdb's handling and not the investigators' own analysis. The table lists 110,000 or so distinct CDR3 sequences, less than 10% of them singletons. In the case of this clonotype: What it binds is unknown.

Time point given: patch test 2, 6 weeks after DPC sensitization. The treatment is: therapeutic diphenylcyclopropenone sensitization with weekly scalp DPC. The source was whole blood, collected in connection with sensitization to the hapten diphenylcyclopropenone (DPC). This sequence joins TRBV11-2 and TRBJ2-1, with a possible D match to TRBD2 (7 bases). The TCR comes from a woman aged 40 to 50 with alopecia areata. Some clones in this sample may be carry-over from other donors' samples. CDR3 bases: TGTGCCAGCAGCTTAGCGGGGGGCATAAACAATGAGCAGTTCTTC. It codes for CASSLAGGINNEQFF.